This T cell receptor beta chain stems from a study of T cells in localized non-small cell lung cancer. With 4 bases removed from V and 5 bases from J, the gap between germline ends came to 17 bases. CDR1 and CDR2 (germline): MNHEY, SVGAGI. CDR3 length: 15 amino acids. Some clones are missing from TCRdb's copy, which holds only in-frame ones; the method was immunoSEQ multiplex PCR. The sample has more than 40,000 clones, around 83% seen once. The chain is built from TRBV6-5 and TRBJ1-1, with no clear D. This TCR was sampled from a man aged 35 to 70 with stage II lung adenocarcinoma. The material sequenced was PBMCs, taken before any cancer treatment. The CDR3 is CASSSTGLVVTEAFF. CDR3 sequence (DNA): TGTGCCAGCAGTTCCACCGGGCTCGTTGTGACTGAAGCTTTCTTT.